This TCR beta chain was recovered during a study of T cell responses to AZD1222 COVID-19 vaccine. General study points: Among spike-specific TCRs, nearly half reportedly target unmutated variant regions.

In regard to this clone: Its antigen is not identified.

Germline V CDR1 and CDR2: PRHDT, FYEKMQ (reference sequence). The ends were cut back, 5 bases at V and 0 bases at J, with 11 bases in the middle. The CDR3 spans 16 residues. Clones were sequenced by immunoSEQ multiplex PCR, and TCRdb holds only the in-frame ones, with some missing. This sample carries approximately 60,000 clones, roughly 70% of them seen once, and the ten largest clones take 11% to 15%. The material sequenced was peripheral blood, taken on day 0 of AZD1222 vaccination. The sequence derives from an adult in good health. The chain joins TRBV13 to TRBJ2-6; D possibly corresponds to TRBD1 (5 bases). This chain's CDR3 is CASSPDRFSGANVLTF. The DNA for the CDR3 is TGTGCCAGCAGCCCTGACAGATTCTCTGGGGCCAACGTCCTGACTTTC.